A single sample is the source of the 17 T cell receptor beta chains below, sequenced in a study of blood T cell repertoires in COVID-19 (TCRdb year 2020). The library was made by the immunoSEQ multiplex PCR assay. TCRdb re-hosts the immuneACCESS table, in-frame sequences only. Its copies lack some clones; in the studies checked, an unresolved V gene accounts for under half of them, and the cause for the rest is not known. This sample holds some 200,000 clones; nearly 90% were observed only once. In total, the top ten clones hold around a fifth of the sample. Sequencing was carried out using peripheral blood. The receptors derive from a man in his 60s with active or convalescent COVID-19.

CDR3 protein: CASIVRGGNEQFF. In DNA, the CDR3 is TGTGCCAGCATTGTACGGGGGGGCAATGAGCAGTTCTTC. This sequence joins TRBV13 and TRBJ2-1; 8 nucleotides line up with TRBD2. V trimming: 7 bases; J trimming: 6 bases; junction bases outside the gene matches: 5. From germline, CDR1 is PRHDT and CDR2 FYEKMQ (reference sequence). This CDR3 contains 13 residues.

The CDR3 bases are TGTGCCAGCAGCTTGTCTCCTAGCGGGGCTGGGGAGACCCAGTACTTC. Translating it yields CASSLSPSGAGETQYF. The V call is TRBV5-6, the J call TRBJ2-5; 9 bases match TRBD2. The length of the CDR3 is 16 residues. Germline V gene data show CDR1 as SGHDT and CDR2 as YYEEEE. V was clipped by 1 base and J by 5 bases; unmatched bases: 9. The full variable domain, its missing parts supplied by reference TRBV5-6 and TRBJ2-5, is DAGVTQSPTHLIKTRGQQVTLRCSPKSGHDTVSWYQQALGQGPQFIFQYYEEEERQRGNFPDRFSGHQFPNYSSELNVNALLLGDSALYLCASSLSPSGAGETQYFGPGTRLLVL.

The chain couples TRBV7-2 to TRBJ2-3; TRBD2 matches at 10 bases. Germline V gives CDR1 SGHTA, CDR2 FQGNSA. The CDR3 length is 17 residues. V trimming: 5 bases; J trimming: 2 bases; junction bases outside the gene matches: 10. The CDR3 DNA is TGTGCCAGCAGCACACAGGTACTAGCGGGAAACACAGATACGCAGTATTTT. Its protein is CASSTQVLAGNTDTQYF.

V is TRBV5-1 and J is TRBJ1-3, with 7 positions matching TRBD1. The V and J ends lost 2 bases and 14 bases, in that order; junction bases with no gene match: 13. The CDR3 is 14 amino acids. Looked up from germline, CDR1 is SGHRS and CDR2 is YFSETQ. The CDR3 DNA sequence: TGCGCCAGCAGCTTTCAGGGGCAGGGGGAACTGGTATATTTT. This gives the protein CASSFQGQGELVYF.

This clone has more than one count but fewer than ten. The rearrangement uses TRBV12-2 and TRBJ1-2. TRBV12-2 is labeled a pseudogene. The CDR3 has 13 residues. The CDR3 here is CASRSNPSGGYTF. Written as DNA, the CDR3 is TGTGCAAGTCGCTCGAACCCTTCGGGTGGCTACACCTTC.

The J gene is TRBJ1-4, the V gene TRBV18; TRBD1 matches 7 bases. V lost 3 bases and J lost 3; bases outside the gene matches: 1. The CDR3 extends over 14 amino acids. Looked up from germline, CDR1 is KGHSH and CDR2 is LQKENI. CDR3 in amino acids: CASSPRGSNEKLFF. Here the CDR3 DNA reads TGTGCCAGCTCACCCAGGGGGTCTAATGAAAAACTGTTTTTT.

This clone was seen repeatedly, ten times or more. This rearrangement joins TRBV6-5 to TRBJ1-3; D unclear. Deletions cut 6 bases from V and 2 bases from J, with 11 bases between. This CDR3 has 14 residues. The germline CDR1 and CDR2 sequences are MNHEY and SVGAGI. The CDR3 is CASSAGYTGNTIYF. The DNA for the CDR3 is TGTGCCAGCAGCGCGGGCTACACTGGAAACACCATATATTTT.

V usage is TRBV7-9 and J usage is TRBJ1-2; 7 positions match TRBD1. The J segment lost 7 bases and the V segment lost 3 bases, leaving 5 bases of the junction unmatched. This CDR3 region has 13 residues. Germline V gene sequence: CDR1 SEHNR, CDR2 FQNEAQ (reference sequence). CDR3 sequence reads: CASSFGQVGGYTF. The CDR3 nucleotides read TGTGCCAGCAGCTTCGGACAGGTTGGTGGCTACACCTTC.

A few counts support this clone. The V and J genes are TRBV5-1 and TRBJ2-1; tentatively, D is TRBD1 (5 bases). Germline V gene data show CDR1 as SGHRS and CDR2 as YFSETQ. The length of the CDR3 is 15 residues. Trimming took off 5 bases at V and 0 bases at J, with 12 bases between the two ends. CDR3 residues: CASRLQDISYNEQFF. CDR3 in DNA: TGCGCCAGCAGATTACAGGATATCTCCTACAATGAGCAGTTCTTC.

This clone occurred a few times. The junction departs from the called germline gene at one end, perhaps through a read error. V and J are TRBV2 and TRBJ2-1, with 13 positions matching TRBD2. Germline V lookup: CDR1 SNHLY, CDR2 FYNNEI. This CDR3 spans 14 amino acids. CDR3 nucleotides: TGTGCCAGCAGTGTGGGACTAGCGGGGACTCTGAGCCTCTTC. Its translation: CASSVGLAGTLSLF. The whole variable domain, remainder taken from reference TRBV2 and TRBJ2-1, is EPEVTQTPSHQVTQMGQEVILRCVPISNHLYFYWYRQILGQKVEFLVSFYNNEISEKSEIFDDQFSVERPDGSNFTLKIRSTKLEDSAMYFCASSVGLAGTLSLFGPGTRLTVL.

The gene calls are TRBV6-5 and TRBJ1-5; D is perhaps TRBD1 (5 bases). V lost 7 bases, J lost 6 bases, and 16 bases lay in between. The germline gives CDR1 MNHEY, CDR2 SVGAGI. The CDR3 has 14 amino acids. Here the CDR3 reads CASKGAKWGQPQHF. The CDR3 nucleotides are TGTGCCAGCAAAGGGGCTAAATGGGGTCAGCCCCAGCATTTT.

The J gene is TRBJ1-5, the V gene TRBV2, with D perhaps matching TRBD1 (5 bases). V was shortened by 6 bases and J by 1 base, with 13 bases between the two germline ends. The CDR3 contains 15 residues. The germline V gene encodes CDR1 SNHLY and CDR2 FYNNEI. The CDR3 nucleotides read TGTGCCAGCAGGGTAGCAGGGCTGAGCAATCAGCCCCAGCATTTT. It specifies CASRVAGLSNQPQHF.

The V gene is TRBV14, the J gene TRBJ2-3; TRBD1 matches 7 bases. This CDR3 has 14 residues. Germline V CDR1 and CDR2: SGHDN, FVKESK. V shed 4 bases and J 3 bases; nucleotides not matched to a gene: 4. CDR3: CASSPHRGTDTQYF. DNA for the CDR3: TGTGCCAGCAGCCCTCACAGGGGTACAGATACGCAGTATTTT.

The V and J genes are TRBV7-2 and TRBJ2-2, with D uncertain. The CDR3 spans 16 residues. The ends were cut back, 4 bases at V and 1 base at J, with 13 bases in the middle. Germline CDR1 SGHTA, CDR2 FQGNSA. CDR3 residues: CASSSQPTRNTGELFF. In DNA, the CDR3 is TGTGCCAGCAGCTCACAGCCGACACGGAACACCGGGGAGCTGTTTTTT. The full variable domain, with the rest looked up from reference TRBV7-2 and TRBJ2-2, is GAGVSQSPSNKVTEKGKDVELRCDPISGHTALYWYRQSLGQGLEFLIYFQGNSAPDKSGLPSDRFSAERTGGSVSTLTIQRTQQEDSAVYLCASSSQPTRNTGELFFGEGSRLTVL.

This clone was recorded a few times. V usage is TRBV5-1 and J usage is TRBJ1-2, with D uncertain. CDR1 is SGHRS and CDR2 is YFSETQ in the germline V gene. This CDR3 comprises 15 residues. Trimming removed 0 bases at V and 2 bases at J, with 11 bases between. The CDR3: CASSLALQSNYGYTF. The CDR3 nucleotides are TGCGCCAGCAGCTTGGCCTTACAGAGCAACTATGGCTACACCTTC.

V gene TRBV19 combines with J gene TRBJ1-2; weak D call: TRBD1 (6 bases). The CDR3 has 14 residues. Germline CDR1 LNHDA, CDR2 SQIVND (reference sequence). The ends were cut back, 3 bases at V and 1 base at J, with 9 bases in the middle. CDR3 region: CASSIRTDNYGYTF. Here the CDR3 DNA reads TGTGCCAGTAGTATTAGGACAGATAACTATGGCTACACCTTC.

This clone was counted a few times. This chain links TRBV7-3 with TRBJ2-2; 8 bases align to TRBD2. The germline gives CDR1 SGHTA, CDR2 FQGTGA. V was pared by 6 bases and J by 4 bases, with 10 bases of the junction left unmatched. CDR3 length: 16 residues. The CDR3 region is CASSPYSGAGTGELFF. CDR3 DNA: TGTGCCAGCAGTCCTTATAGCGGGGCGGGCACCGGGGAGCTGTTTTTT.